The 29 T cell receptor beta chains presented below share a single source sample, sequenced in a study of blood T cell repertoires in COVID-19. Sequenced by immunoSEQ multiplex PCR; TCRdb stores in-frame clones only, minus some. The data hold about 42,000 clones, with roughly nine tenths observed a single time. Sequenced material: peripheral blood. These receptors all stem from a man aged 25 to 40 with active or convalescent COVID-19.

The rearrangement uses TRBV7-2 and TRBJ1-5; a possible D gene is TRBD1 (5 bases). The CDR3 has 16 residues. The V gene's germline CDR1 is SGHTA and CDR2 FQGNSA. V lost 1 base and J 0 bases, leaving 10 bases between the germline ends. The CDR3 spells CASSLGGRSSNQPQHF. CDR3 nucleotide sequence: TGTGCCAGCAGCTTAGGGGGCAGATCTAGCAATCAGCCCCAGCATTTT.

This chain uses TRBV11-2 with TRBJ1-6; D might be TRBD1 (5 bases). The CDR3 length is 15 residues. Trimming took 5 bases from V and 9 from J, leaving 17 bases between them. Germline assignment: CDR1 SGHAT and CDR2 FQNNGV. The CDR3 DNA is TGTGCCAGCAGCCTTGCCAGGGCGACGGGTTCACCCCTCCACTTT. Translated: CASSLARATGSPLHF.

The chain employs TRBV7-6 and TRBJ1-1, with TRBD1 matching over 9 bases. The trim removed 1 base at V and 5 bases at J, leaving 11 bases unmatched. Germline loops: CDR1 SGHVS, CDR2 FNYEAQ. The CDR3 extends over 17 amino acids. The CDR3 loop is CASSLGPQGAGGTEAFF. The CDR3 DNA reads TGTGCCAGCAGCTTAGGCCCACAGGGGGCAGGAGGGACTGAAGCTTTCTTT.

This clone has just one count. J is TRBJ1-2 and V is TRBV5-1; TRBD1 agrees at 11 bases. Germline CDR1 and CDR2: SGHRS and YFSETQ. Losses at the gene ends were 4 bases for V and 3 bases for J; bases not matched to a gene: 5. The CDR3 has 15 amino acids. As DNA, the CDR3 is TGCGCCAGCAGCCCCGGACAGGGGGCTTACTATGGCTACACCTTC. This translates into CASSPGQGAYYGYTF.

The CDR3 reads CASSRPGGDARGELFF. For the CDR3, the DNA is TGCGCCAGCAGCCGCCCAGGCGGGGACGCCCGTGGGGAGCTGTTTTTT. V gene TRBV4-3 combines with J gene TRBJ2-2, with D possibly TRBD2 on 6 matching bases. Trimming cost V 4 bases and J 8 bases, with 20 bases left between them. The germline V gene encodes CDR1 LGHNA and CDR2 YSLEER. CDR3 length: 16 residues.

The gene calls are TRBV3-1 (or the pseudogene TRBV3-2) and TRBJ1-2; 10 bases agree with TRBD1. After removal of 8 bases from V and 5 bases from J, the junction contained 8 bases not matched to a gene. Germline V gene lookup returns CDR1 LGHDT and CDR2 YNNKEL (reference sequence). The CDR3 length is 14 residues. Here the CDR3 reads CASWDQGQGYGYTF. The CDR3 DNA sequence: TGTGCCAGCTGGGACCAGGGACAGGGGTATGGCTACACCTTC.

The chain links TRBV11-2 to TRBJ1-1; 10 nucleotides agree with TRBD1. V was pared by 4 bases and J by 10 bases, with 9 bases of the junction left unmatched. Germline values: CDR1 SGHAT, CDR2 FQNNGV. The CDR3 extends over 14 amino acids. The CDR3 DNA is TGTGCCAGCAGCTCGACCGGACAGGGGGTCTTAGCTTTCTTT. Translation: CASSSTGQGVLAFF.

The chain employs TRBV3-1 (or the pseudogene TRBV3-2) and TRBJ1-2; the match to TRBD1 covers 8 bases. The CDR3 contains 12 residues. Germline CDR1 and CDR2: LGHDT and YNNKEL (reference sequence). V shed 4 bases and J 8 bases; nucleotides not matched to a gene: 3. The CDR3 sequence is CASSRTGFGYTF. CDR3 sequence (DNA): TGTGCCAGCAGCCGGACAGGGTTCGGCTACACCTTC.

The rearrangement joins TRBV4-1 to TRBJ1-1; D unclear. Trimming removed 2 bases from V and 1 base from J, with 14 bases in between. The CDR3 extends over 16 amino acids. Germline CDR1 and CDR2: MGHRA and YSYEKL. CDR3 sequence: CASSQPSSYKNTEAFF. CDR3 in DNA: TGCGCCAGCAGCCAACCTTCCTCTTACAAGAACACTGAAGCTTTCTTT.

The gene calls are TRBV5-6 and TRBJ1-5; D unresolved. Germline V lookup: CDR1 SGHDT, CDR2 YYEEEE. Trimming stripped 1 base from V and 0 bases from J, with 5 bases between. The CDR3 extends over 14 amino acids. The CDR3 DNA reads as TGTGCCAGCAGCTTGCTAGTTAGCAATCAGCCCCAGCATTTT. Protein: CASSLLVSNQPQHF.

V and J are TRBV11-3 and TRBJ1-4; D is uncertain. This CDR3 is built from 17 residues. V lost 4 bases to trimming and J lost 0 bases, with 15 bases between them. Germline V gene sequence: CDR1 SGHNT, CDR2 YENEEA. CDR3 sequence (DNA): TGTGCCAGCAGCTCCCACCTGTATCCGGCAACTAATGAAAAACTGTTTTTT. This sequence encodes CASSSHLYPATNEKLFF.

The CDR3 DNA reads TGTGCCAGCAGCTTATATGGGACTTACTACGAGCAGTACGTC. This encodes CASSLYGTYYEQYV. The chain recombines TRBV7-2 with TRBJ2-7; D may be TRBD2 (6 bases). The V gene's germline CDR1 is SGHTA and CDR2 FQGNSA. The ends were cut back, 2 bases at V and 3 bases at J, with 11 bases in the middle. This CDR3 comprises 14 residues.

V gene TRBV6-1 combines with J gene TRBJ2-7; no firm D call. Trimming took 2 bases from V and 0 from J, leaving 8 bases between them. Germline V gene sequence: CDR1 MNHNS, CDR2 SASEGT. The CDR3 runs to 14 residues. The CDR3 DNA sequence: TGTGCCAGCAGTGAAATAGCTAGCTCCTACGAGCAGTACGTC. This sequence encodes CASSEIASSYEQYV.

As concerns this clone: Relative to the germline gene, one junction end is altered; a read error may explain this. This sequence joins TRBV7-9 and TRBJ1-5; D unresolved. The CDR3 length is 13 residues. Germline V gene lookup returns CDR1 SEHNR and CDR2 FQNEAQ (reference sequence). The CDR3 region is CASSPGIGTNALF. In nucleotides, the CDR3 is TGTGCCAGCAGCCCCGGGATTGGCACGAATGCACTTTTT.

The table lists this clone with a count of one. The chain uses TRBV19 and TRBJ2-3; 8 nucleotides match TRBD1. Germline V lookup: CDR1 LNHDA, CDR2 SQIVND (reference sequence). This CDR3 has 15 residues. V trimming: 3 bases; J trimming: 0 bases; junction bases outside the gene matches: 2. In DNA, the CDR3 is TGTGCCAGTAGTATGGGACAGGCGAGCACAGATACGCAGTATTTT. Protein sequence: CASSMGQASTDTQYF. The entire variable domain, with the rest obtained from reference TRBV19 and TRBJ2-3, is as follows: DGGITQSPKYLFRKEGQNVTLSCEQNLNHDAMYWYRQDPGQGLRLIYYSQIVNDFQKGDIAEGYSVSREKKESFPLTVTSAQKNPTAFYLCASSMGQASTDTQYFGPGTRLTVL.

The CDR3 region has the DNA TGTGCCAGTAGTACCGGGACAGGGCTGAGCAATCAGCCCCAGCATTTT. Its protein is CASSTGTGLSNQPQHF. The chain has TRBV19 and TRBJ1-5, with 9 bases lining up with TRBD1. Losses at the gene ends were 4 bases for V and 1 base for J; bases not matched to a gene: 5. The CDR3 is made up of 16 amino acids. Germline V lookup: CDR1 LNHDA, CDR2 SQIVND (reference sequence).

The gene calls are TRBV27 and TRBJ2-1, with TRBD2 matching 11 bases. Germline CDR1 MNHEY, CDR2 SMNVEV (reference sequence). V gave up 3 bases and J gave up 0 bases; unmatched junction bases: 1. The CDR3 is 16 residues long. CDR3 bases: TGTGCCAGCAGTTTCACTAGCGGGAGCTCCTACAATGAGCAGTTCTTC. Its protein product is CASSFTSGSSYNEQFF.

The gene calls are TRBV5-1 and TRBJ2-5, with D possibly TRBD2 on 6 matching bases. In germline, CDR1 is SGHRS, CDR2 YFSETQ. This CDR3 has 17 residues. Deletions cut 2 bases from V and 3 bases from J, with 20 bases between. The CDR3 DNA sequence: TGCGCCAGCAGCTTTTTTTCCTCTAGGGGAGGAAAAGAGACCCAGTACTTC. It encodes CASSFFSSRGGKETQYF.

This rearrangement joins TRBV18 to TRBJ1-5; D is uncertain. The ends were cut back, 1 base at V and 7 bases at J, with 11 bases in the middle. The CDR3 spans 14 residues. The V gene's germline CDR1 is KGHSH and CDR2 LQKENI. The CDR3 loop reads CASSPQEGWQPQHF. The CDR3 region has the DNA TGTGCCAGCTCACCACAGGAGGGCTGGCAGCCCCAGCATTTT.

The chain employs TRBV2 and TRBJ1-5, with TRBD1 matching over 8 bases. Per germline, CDR1 SNHLY and CDR2 FYNNEI. The CDR3 length is 13 residues. After removal of 7 bases from V and 6 bases from J, the junction contained 5 bases not matched to a gene. Written as DNA, the CDR3 is TGTGCCAGCACCGGGACAGGCGTTCAGCCCCAGCATTTT. Residues: CASTGTGVQPQHF.

The V gene is TRBV10-1, the J gene TRBJ2-3; 7 bases are shared with TRBD1. The CDR3 is 14 residues long. Germline CDR1 reads WNHNN; CDR2 reads SYGVQD (reference sequence). J gave up 5 bases and V 6 bases, and 8 bases lay outside the gene matches. The CDR3 protein is CASSSGGPGDTQYF. The CDR3 DNA sequence: TGCGCCAGCAGCTCAGGGGGACCTGGAGATACGCAGTATTTT.

The CDR3 DNA sequence: TGTGCCACCAGTGACTCGGGACCCAGGGGTACGCAGTATTTT. Amino acids: CATSDSGPRGTQYF. The chain recombines TRBV24-1 with TRBJ2-3, with D tentatively TRBD1 (6 bases). V dropped 4 bases and J dropped 8 bases, with 15 bases sitting between them. Germline-derived CDR1 and CDR2 are KGHDR and SFDVKD. The CDR3 runs to 14 residues.

The chain carries TRBV12-3 or TRBV12-4 and TRBJ1-1; D unresolved. CDR3 length equals 13 residues. Trimming stripped 3 bases from V and 1 base from J, with 6 bases between. The CDR3 DNA reads as TGTGCCAGCAGTTTTTACAAGAACACTGAAGCTTTCTTT. This codes for CASSFYKNTEAFF.

The V gene is TRBV29-1, the J gene TRBJ2-1; 10 bases line up with TRBD1. The trim removed 6 bases at V and 1 base at J, leaving 6 bases unmatched. Germline V gene data show CDR1 as SQVTM and CDR2 as ANQGSEA. There are 15 residues in the CDR3. Written as DNA, the CDR3 is TGCAGCGTGACTGTGGACAGGGGGTCCTACAATGAGCAGTTCTTC. The encoded protein is CSVTVDRGSYNEQFF.

The J gene is TRBJ1-6, the V gene TRBV19; no definite D call. The ends were cut back, 4 bases at V and 5 bases at J, with 12 bases in the middle. Germline V lookup: CDR1 LNHDA, CDR2 SQIVND (reference sequence). CDR3 length equals 15 residues. In DNA, the CDR3 is TGTGCCAGTAGTACCCTTTCTATCGATAATTCACCCCTCCACTTT. Amino acid sequence: CASSTLSIDNSPLHF. The whole variable domain, remainder taken from reference TRBV19 and TRBJ1-6, is DGGITQSPKYLFRKEGQNVTLSCEQNLNHDAMYWYRQDPGQGLRLIYYSQIVNDFQKGDIAEGYSVSREKKESFPLTVTSAQKNPTAFYLCASSTLSIDNSPLHFGNGTRLTVT.

CDR3 bases: TGTGCCTGGGGGAGGGCTGAAGCTTTCTTT. The encoded protein is CAWGRAEAFF. The rearrangement joins TRBV30 to TRBJ1-1; D remains unclear. The length of the CDR3 is 10 residues. The germline V and J ends were trimmed by 5 bases and 6 bases, with 7 bases remaining between them. The germline CDR1 and CDR2 sequences are GTSNPN and SVGIG (reference sequence).

The genes are TRBV13 and TRBJ1-1, with 8 bases identical to TRBD1. CDR3 length equals 13 residues. The germline gives CDR1 PRHDT, CDR2 FYEKMQ (reference sequence). J gave up 7 bases and V 4 bases, and 5 bases lay outside the gene matches. CDR3 in DNA: TGTGCCAGCAGCTACGGACAGGGTCTTGAAGCTTTCTTT. Encoded protein: CASSYGQGLEAFF.

The chain employs TRBV7-3 and TRBJ1-6; tentative D call: TRBD1 (6 bases). Germline CDR1 SGHTA, CDR2 FQGTGA. V shed 0 bases and J shed 5 bases, with 20 bases lying between them. CDR3 length equals 19 residues. CDR3 sequence: CASSLTQAQGLQDNSPLHF. The CDR3 bases are TGTGCCAGCAGCTTAACCCAAGCACAGGGATTGCAAGATAATTCACCCCTCCACTTT.

V and J are TRBV10-2 and TRBJ1-3, with D maybe TRBD1 (5 bases). The germline V gene encodes CDR1 WSHSY and CDR2 SAAADI. V lost 2 bases and J lost 2, with 10 bases in between. The CDR3 contains 15 residues. The CDR3 spells CASSERRGAGNTIYF. CDR3 sequence (DNA): TGCGCCAGCAGTGAGAGGAGGGGTGCTGGAAACACCATATATTTT.